This T cell receptor beta chain appears in the sequencing data of a study of early T cells in non-severe SARS-CoV-2 infection. As regards this clonotype: Its antigen remains unidentified.

A single record per CDR3 protein comes from TCRdb applying MiXCR to the 5' RACE reads. There are 27,000 or so distinct CDR3 sequences in the sample; around 4% occur only once, and around 8.5% lies in the top ten. This CDR3 has 11 amino acids. From germline, CDR1 is SQVTM and CDR2 ANQGSEA. V was shortened by 7 bases and J by 3 bases, with 10 bases between the two germline ends. Study-wide points: Anti-spike CD8 responses were favored in VDJdb matching, and private and CD4 specificities were missed.

This sequence originates from an adult who was a healthcare worker with PCR-confirmed SARS-CoV-2 infection or an uninfected control (not recorded which). The chain has TRBV29-1 and TRBJ2-7; perhaps D is TRBD1 or TRBD2 (5 bases each). Specimen: whole blood. In DNA form, the CDR3 reads TGCAGCGGGGGGACGGTCTACGAGCAGTACTTC. The encoded protein is CSGGTVYEQYF.